This record concerns one T cell receptor (beta chain) sequence. Its matching antigen is unknown. Every TCR library consumed 3,000 to 4,500 ng of total RNA. Every sample had its cDNA made across eight separate reactions. TCRdb re-called the 5' RACE reads; one entry per CDR3 protein, DNA not given. Here the sample table reports around 380,000 distinct CDR3 sequences. T cells were not sorted, and total RNA was isolated straight from whole blood. Germline values: CDR1 SGHVS, CDR2 FNYEAQ. CDR3 length: 13 residues. The data originate from a study of monozygotic twins with inflammatory bowel disease. Study-wide results and caveats: IBD patients shared fewer clonotypes with other individuals than healthy twins, especially patients with disease activity signs.

This TCR was recovered from a human donor with ulcerative colitis or Crohn's disease, or a healthy co-twin of an affected twin (not recorded which). This chain links TRBV7-6 with TRBJ1-1. The source material was blood. The CDR3 sequence: CASSLRSNTEAFF.